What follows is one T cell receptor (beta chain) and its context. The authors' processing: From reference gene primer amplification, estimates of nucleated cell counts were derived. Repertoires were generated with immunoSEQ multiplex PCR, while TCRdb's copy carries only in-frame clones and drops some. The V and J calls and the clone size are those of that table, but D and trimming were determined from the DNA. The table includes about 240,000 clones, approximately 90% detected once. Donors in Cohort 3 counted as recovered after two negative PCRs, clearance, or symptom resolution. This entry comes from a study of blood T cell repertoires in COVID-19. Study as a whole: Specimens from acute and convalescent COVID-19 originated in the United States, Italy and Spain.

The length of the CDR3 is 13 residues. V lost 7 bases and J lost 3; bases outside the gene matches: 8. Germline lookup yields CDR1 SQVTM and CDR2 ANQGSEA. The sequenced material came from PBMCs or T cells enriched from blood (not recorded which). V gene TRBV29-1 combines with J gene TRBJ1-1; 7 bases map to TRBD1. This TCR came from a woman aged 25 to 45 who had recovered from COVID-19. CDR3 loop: CSASARGDTEAFF. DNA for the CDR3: TGCAGCGCCTCGGCCAGGGGGGACACTGAAGCTTTCTTT.